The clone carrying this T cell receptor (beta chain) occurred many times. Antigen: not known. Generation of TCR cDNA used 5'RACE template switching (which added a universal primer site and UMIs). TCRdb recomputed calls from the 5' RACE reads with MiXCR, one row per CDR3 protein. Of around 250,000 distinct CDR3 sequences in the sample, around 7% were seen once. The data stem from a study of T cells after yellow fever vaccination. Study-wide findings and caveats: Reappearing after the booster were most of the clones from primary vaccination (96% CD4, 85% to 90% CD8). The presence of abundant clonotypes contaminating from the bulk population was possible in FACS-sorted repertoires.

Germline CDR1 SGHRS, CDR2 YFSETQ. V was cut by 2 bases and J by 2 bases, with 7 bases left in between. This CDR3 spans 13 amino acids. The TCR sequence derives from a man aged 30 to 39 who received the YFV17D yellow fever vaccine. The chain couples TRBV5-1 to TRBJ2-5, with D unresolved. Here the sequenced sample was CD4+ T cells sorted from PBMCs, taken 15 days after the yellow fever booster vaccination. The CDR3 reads CASSLNGQETQYF. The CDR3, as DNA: TGCGCCAGCAGCTTAAACGGTCAAGAGACCCAGTACTTC.